What follows are 2 T cell receptor beta chains derived from one specimen sequenced in a study of T cells after yellow fever vaccination. From the 5' RACE reads, TCRdb called clonotypes with MiXCR, one entry per CDR3 protein. The sample comprises a few hundred thousand distinct CDR3 sequences, 10% to 15% of which are singletons, and roughly 0.5% rests with the top ten. The material was CD4+ T cells sorted from PBMCs, obtained 45 days after the yellow fever booster vaccination. These receptors originate from a man aged 25 to 45 who received the YFV17D yellow fever vaccine.

This clonotype was counted only a few times. The chain recombines TRBV6-5 with TRBJ2-6; D unclear. CDR3 size: 15 residues. Germline V gene sequence: CDR1 MNHEY, CDR2 SVGAGI. V lost 2 bases and J 2 bases, leaving 7 bases between the germline ends. DNA of the CDR3: TGTGCCAGCAGTTACAGGGTTGCTGGGGCCAACGTCCTGACTTTC. This gives the protein CASSYRVAGANVLTF.

This clonotype was counted a few times. The chain is built from TRBV7-2 and TRBJ1-2; D remains unclear. CDR1 is SGHTA and CDR2 is FQGNSA in the germline V gene. CDR3 length: 13 amino acids. V was clipped by 4 bases and J by 4 bases, with 10 bases between them. In DNA form, the CDR3 reads TGTGCCAGCAGCTATATTTCTTCCTATGGCTACACCTTC. Its translation: CASSYISSYGYTF.